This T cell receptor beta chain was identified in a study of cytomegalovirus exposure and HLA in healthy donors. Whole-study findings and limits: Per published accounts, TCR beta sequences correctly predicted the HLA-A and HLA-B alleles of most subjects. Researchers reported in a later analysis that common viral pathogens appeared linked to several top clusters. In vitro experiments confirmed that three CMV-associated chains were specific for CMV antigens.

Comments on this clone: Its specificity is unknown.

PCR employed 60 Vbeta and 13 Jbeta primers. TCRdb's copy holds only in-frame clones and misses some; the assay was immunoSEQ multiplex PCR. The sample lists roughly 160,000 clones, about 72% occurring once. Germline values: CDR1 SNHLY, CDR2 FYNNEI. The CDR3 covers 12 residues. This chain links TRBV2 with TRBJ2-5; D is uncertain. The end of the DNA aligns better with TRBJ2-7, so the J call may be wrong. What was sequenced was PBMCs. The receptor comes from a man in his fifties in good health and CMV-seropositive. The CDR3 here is CASSESLIEQYF. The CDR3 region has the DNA TGTGCCAGCAGTGAGAGCCTCATCGAGCAGTACTTC.